A selection of T cell receptor beta chains follows, all from one sample in a study of blood T cell repertoires in COVID-19. The assay was immunoSEQ multiplex PCR, and TCRdb's table has in-frame clones only and misses some. The profile covers under 150,000 clones, with roughly four fifths appearing a single time and 15% to 20% taken by the ten largest. Sequenced: PBMCs or T cells enriched from blood (not recorded which). The source is a man younger than 40 who had recovered from COVID-19. Both conserved end residues are part of each CDR3. A D gene is named only where the DNA matches it firmly. Clone size, where shown, is once, few, many, or a class for clones that have expanded.

length,J,V,size,D,DNA,CDR3
16,TRBJ1-6,TRBV27,.,.,TGTGCCAGCAGTAAACCTACAGGCGACCGAAATTCACCCCTCCACTTT,CASSKPTGDRNSPLHF
13,TRBJ1-2,TRBV9,.,.,TGTGCCAGCAGCGCGGGGTTGGGCTATGGCTACACCTTC,CASSAGLGYGYTF
14,TRBJ1-5,TRBV19,.,.,TGTGCCAGTAACAATTTTGGGCTTAATCAGCCCCAGCATTTT,CASNNFGLNQPQHF
14,TRBJ2-7,TRBV2,.,.,TGTGCCAGCAGGGGGGAAGGAGCGGGCTACGAGCAGTACTTC,CASRGEGAGYEQYF
16,TRBJ2-5,TRBV7-6,.,.,TGTGCCAGCAGCCCTGAACAGGCCGGTTACCAAGAGACCCAGTACTTC,CASSPEQAGYQETQYF
13,TRBJ1-1,TRBV15,once,.,TGTGCCACCAGCAGAGACCAAAACACTGAAGCTTTCTTT,CATSRDQNTEAFF
15,TRBJ2-3,TRBV6-5,.,.,TGTGCCAGCAGAGACACTACCCACAGGGCCGATACGCAGTATTTT,CASRDTTHRADTQYF
16,TRBJ2-7,TRBV5-4,.,TRBD2,TGTGCCAGCAGCTCAGGGACTAGCGGGAGTAACTACGAGCAGTACTTC,CASSSGTSGSNYEQYF
15,TRBJ1-1,TRBV3-1/TRBV3-2,.,TRBD1,TGTGCCAGCAGCCGGTCGACAGGGATCGACACTGAAGCTTTCTTT,CASSRSTGIDTEAFF
15,TRBJ2-7,TRBV2,.,.,TGTGCCAGCAGTGATTGGACTACTAGATCCTACGAGCAGTACTTC,CASSDWTTRSYEQYF
16,TRBJ1-4,TRBV11-2,.,.,TGTGCCAGCAGCTCGGTAACCCCAACAACTAATGAAAAACTGTTTTTT,CASSSVTPTTNEKLFF
16,TRBJ2-3,TRBV9,.,TRBD1,TGTGCCAGCAGCCCAAACCGGGACAGGTTCACAGATACGCAGTATTTT,CASSPNRDRFTDTQYF
14,TRBJ2-3,TRBV9,.,.,TGTGCCAGCAGTAAGGGACTCCTCACAGATACGCAGTATTTT,CASSKGLLTDTQYF
13,TRBJ2-7,TRBV21-1,.,.,TGTGCCAGCCAGACTAGCGGGATATACGAGCAGTACTTC,CASQTSGIYEQYF
16,TRBJ2-2,TRBV7-9,.,.,TGTGCCAGCAGCTTATCCTATAACCCTAACACCGGGGAGCTGTTTTTT,CASSLSYNPNTGELFF
13,TRBJ2-5,TRBV2,many,TRBD2,TGTGCTTCGACTAGCGGGGGTAGGGGGACCCAGTACTTC,CASTSGGRGTQYF
12,TRBJ1-2,TRBV6-5,.,.,TGTGCCAGCAGGCGCGGGGACTATGGCTACACCTTC,CASRRGDYGYTF
15,TRBJ2-5,TRBV6-5,.,TRBD2,TGTGCCAGCAGGGGCGGGAGGGGGTACCAAGAGACCCAGTACTTC,CASRGGRGYQETQYF
14,TRBJ2-7,TRBV27,.,.,TGTGCCAGCAGTTTTGGGGGGGCGGGATACGAGCAGTACTTC,CASSFGGAGYEQYF
15,TRBJ2-5,TRBV6-5,.,TRBD2,TGTGCCAGCAGCTATAGAGGACTAGCGGAAGAGACCCAGTACTTC,CASSYRGLAEETQYF
17,TRBJ1-5,TRBV7-6,few,TRBD1,TGTGCCAGCAGCCCAACCCCCGGGACAGGGTGGAATCAGCCCCAGCATTTT,CASSPTPGTGWNQPQHF
14,TRBJ2-7,TRBV11-2,.,TRBD2,TGTGCCAGCAGCTTATTAGCGGGCCTGGACGAGCAGTACTTC,CASSLLAGLDEQYF
14,TRBJ2-3,TRBV27,once,.,TGTGCCAGCGGTCGGAGGGATTTCCTTGATACGCAGTATTTT,CASGRRDFLDTQYF
13,TRBJ1-5,TRBV19,.,.,TGTGCCAGTAGTAACCAGCGGGGCGAGCCCCAGCATTTT,CASSNQRGEPQHF
14,TRBJ1-2,TRBV6-5,.,TRBD1,TGTGCCAGCGGGGACAGCAAAACTAACTATGGCTACACCTTC,CASGDSKTNYGYTF
15,TRBJ2-2,TRBV6-5,.,.,TGTGCCAGCAGCCGGACAGTCCCGAACACCGGGGAGCTGTTTTTT,CASSRTVPNTGELFF
16,TRBJ2-1,TRBV4-1,.,TRBD2,TGCGCCAGCAGCCAAGTTGGGGCCCCCGGGGGGAGCGAGCAGTTCTTC,CASSQVGAPGGSEQFF
14,TRBJ1-1,TRBV19,.,.,TGTGCCAGTAGTCCCGGGAGGACGAACACTGAAGCTTTCTTT,CASSPGRTNTEAFF
14,TRBJ1-6,TRBV10-3,.,.,TGTGCCATCAGTAACGGCAGGGAATATTCACCCCTCCACTTT,CAISNGREYSPLHF
18,TRBJ2-1,TRBV18,.,TRBD2,TGTGCCAGCTCACCAAGGCCCGGGGGCGGCAGCGGGAGTAATGAGCAGTTCTTC,CASSPRPGGGSGSNEQFF
15,TRBJ2-3,TRBV19,once,TRBD1,TGTGCCAGTAGTAGGGGACAGGGATACACAGATACGCAGTATTTT,CASSRGQGYTDTQYF
18,TRBJ2-1,TRBV4-1,.,TRBD2,TGCGCCAGCAGCCCTTTTTGGTCCTCCGGGACTACATACAATGAGCAGTTCTTC,CASSPFWSSGTTYNEQFF
14,TRBJ2-3,TRBV29-1,.,TRBD2,TGCAGCGTTGTGGTCGGGGGGGTAGGAGATACGCAGTATTTT,CSVVVGGVGDTQYF
14,TRBJ1-3,TRBV5-1,.,TRBD1,TGCGCCAGCAGCTTGGACAGGGGGAAAAACACCATATATTTT,CASSLDRGKNTIYF
14,TRBJ2-1,TRBV18,.,.,TGTGCCAGCTCAAACAGGGCCTCCTACAATGAGCAGTTCTTC,CASSNRASYNEQFF
14,TRBJ1-1,TRBV19,once,TRBD1,TGTGCCAGTACTCTCGGGACAGTTAACACTGAAGCTTTCTTT,CASTLGTVNTEAFF
14,TRBJ1-2,TRBV7-2,.,.,TGTGCCAGCAGCTTAGTCGGTACGGGCTATGGCTACACCTTC,CASSLVGTGYGYTF
13,TRBJ2-1,TRBV24-1,.,TRBD1,TGTGCCACCAGTGTTACAGGGGGCACTGAGCAGTTCTTC,CATSVTGGTEQFF
13,TRBJ1-1,TRBV29-1,.,TRBD1,TGCAGCGCTGTACAGGGGGCGGATGGTGAAGCTTTCTTT,CSAVQGADGEAFF